This TCR beta chain is from a study of cytomegalovirus exposure and HLA in healthy donors. Measured with immunoSEQ multiplex PCR; TCRdb has only the in-frame clones, and not every one. The sample has 130,000 or so clones, around nine tenths seen once. V trimming: 2 bases; J trimming: 7 bases; junction bases outside the gene matches: 2. The germline gives CDR1 MRHNA, CDR2 SNTAGT. This CDR3 is built from 13 residues. Sequenced material: PBMCs. The chain links TRBV6-4 to TRBJ1-1; 9 positions agree with TRBD1. The origin of this receptor is a man aged 25-45 years in good health and CMV-seronegative. The CDR3 nucleotides read TGTGCCAGCAGTGACGGGACAGGGTTTGAAGCTTTCTTT. Encoded protein: CASSDGTGFEAFF.